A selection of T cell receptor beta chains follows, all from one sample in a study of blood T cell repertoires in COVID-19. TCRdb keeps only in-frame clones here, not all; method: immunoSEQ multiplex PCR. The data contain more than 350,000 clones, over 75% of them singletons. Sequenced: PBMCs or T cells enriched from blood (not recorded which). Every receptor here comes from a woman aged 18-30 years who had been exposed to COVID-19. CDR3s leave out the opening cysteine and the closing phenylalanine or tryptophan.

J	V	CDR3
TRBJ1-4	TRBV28	ASSFAPGANEKLF
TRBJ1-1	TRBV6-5	ASGEGFKKAF
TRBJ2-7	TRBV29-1	SVGPGQGIREQY
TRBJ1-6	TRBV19	ASSQTGYTYNSPLH
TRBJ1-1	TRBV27	ASRQGAGSTEAF
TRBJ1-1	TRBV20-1	SASRAQGSTEAF
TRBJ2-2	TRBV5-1	ASSLARNTGELF
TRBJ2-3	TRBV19	ATSEGGSADTQY
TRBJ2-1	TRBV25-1	ASSSAPGQGAHEQF
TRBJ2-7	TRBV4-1	ASSQGDRTSGGSYEQY
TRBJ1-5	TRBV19	ASSIWGGNSNQPQH
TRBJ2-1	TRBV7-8	ASSLPGLAGGTDNEQF
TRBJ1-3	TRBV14	ASSQGGGFGGNTIY
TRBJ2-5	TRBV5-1	ASSFGAGQGETQY
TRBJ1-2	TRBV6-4	ASSDSALPGYGYT
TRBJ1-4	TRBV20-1	SARDRGGEKLF
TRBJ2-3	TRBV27	ASSLSGLAGGGTDTQY
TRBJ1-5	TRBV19	ASSIGPIRSGVYSNQPQH
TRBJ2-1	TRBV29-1	SVIQGLGFKEQF
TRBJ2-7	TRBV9	ASSLQDRGHSEQY
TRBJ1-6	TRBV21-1	ASSNNRDYNSPLH
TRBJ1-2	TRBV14	ASSQDRGGYT
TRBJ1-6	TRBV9	ASSVEGGTVNSPLH
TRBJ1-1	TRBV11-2	ASEPGPGGYTEAF
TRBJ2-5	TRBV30	AWSRVSQETQY
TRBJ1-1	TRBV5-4	ASTIGSNTEAF
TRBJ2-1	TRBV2	ASRLAGFNEQF
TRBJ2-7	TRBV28	ASSRIYEQY
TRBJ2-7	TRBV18	ASSPTSGGTYEQY
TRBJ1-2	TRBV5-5	ASTEDLTGYGYGYT
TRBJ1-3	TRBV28	AGPGHPISGNTIY
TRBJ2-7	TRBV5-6	ASSTPRTGAKAYEQY
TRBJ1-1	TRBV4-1	ASSQAAGGWFAF
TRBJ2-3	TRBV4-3	ASSQRTSGGGTDTQY
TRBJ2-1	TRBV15	ATSWRRGGNNEQF
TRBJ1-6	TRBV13	ASSFSRDRGLGSPLH
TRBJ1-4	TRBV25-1	ASSEYNKGPTNEKLF
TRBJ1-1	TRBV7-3	ASSLTRVATEAF
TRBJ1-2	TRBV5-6	ASSPSGSGVNYGYT
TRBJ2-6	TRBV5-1	ASSLEGMTGPGANVLT
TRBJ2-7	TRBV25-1	ASSGGLLPQY
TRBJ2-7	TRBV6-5	ASSYGGGASYEQY
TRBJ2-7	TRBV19	ASSMEGFGTYEQY
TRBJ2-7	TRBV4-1	ASSQESRGYEQY
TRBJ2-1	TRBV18	ASSQGAVGNEQF
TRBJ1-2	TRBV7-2	ASSLYGGTGSGGYT
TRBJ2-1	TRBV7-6	ASSLGGGGYNEQF
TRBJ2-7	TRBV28	ASSFSLLYEQY
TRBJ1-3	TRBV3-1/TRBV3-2	ASSDTETGNTIY
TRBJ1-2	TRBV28	ASSYGAPYGYT
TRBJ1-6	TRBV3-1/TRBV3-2	ASSQDGTSPLH
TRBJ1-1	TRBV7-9	ASSLTMGGTEAF
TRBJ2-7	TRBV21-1	ASSSRTSGRVWEQY
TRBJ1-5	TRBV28	ASSLFGGIYQPQH
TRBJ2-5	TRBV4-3	ASSQDRTGPYQETQY
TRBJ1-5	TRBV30	AWSVLRNQPQH